This T cell receptor (beta chain) was sequenced in a study of blood T cells in healthy people across ages. In the case of this clonotype: Its antigen remains unknown.

Whole-study findings and limits: Researchers deemed the diversity estimates from one million T cells underestimates. Compared with aged donors, long-lived donors showed fewer expanded clones, suggesting selection.

A sample-barcoded 5' primer and a J-beta primer mix were used in a second PCR of roughly 6 to 12 cycles. All samples gave at least 3 million CDR3-containing paired-end reads. TCRdb reanalysed the 5' RACE reads using MiXCR and keeps one entry per CDR3 protein. The repertoire includes some 730,000 distinct CDR3 sequences, 20% to 25% of them detected once, and 22% sits in the top ten. Trimming cost V 6 bases and J 0 bases, with 9 bases left between them. CDR3 length: 14 residues. V is TRBV12-3 or TRBV12-4 and J is TRBJ1-3; D remains ambiguous. The sample comprised blood. The clonotype originates from a man in his 70s in good health. DNA of the CDR3: TGTGCCAGCAGCTTCACGAGCTCTGGAAACACCATATATTTT. Its protein is CASSFTSSGNTIYF.